A single T cell receptor beta chain is shown here with its context. The germline V gene has CDR1 SGHVS and CDR2 FQNEAQ. The CDR3 spans 15 residues. The data belong to a study of T cells expressing NK-cell markers. Making the TCR beta cDNA relied on 5'RACE template switching with UMIs. TCRdb reanalyzed the 5' RACE reads, giving one entry per CDR3 protein sequence and no DNA. The sample holds 30,000 or so distinct CDR3 sequences. The gene calls are TRBV7-8 and TRBJ2-7; the TCRdb D gene call, TRBD1, has no DNA to confirm it. Specimen: blood T cells: a sorted CD56 or NKG2C T cell subset, CD4+ or CD8+ T cells, or bulk PBMC T cells (not recorded which). The receptor's source is a woman between 18 and 70 years old in good health. This CDR3 reads CASSPRGQGSLEQYF.